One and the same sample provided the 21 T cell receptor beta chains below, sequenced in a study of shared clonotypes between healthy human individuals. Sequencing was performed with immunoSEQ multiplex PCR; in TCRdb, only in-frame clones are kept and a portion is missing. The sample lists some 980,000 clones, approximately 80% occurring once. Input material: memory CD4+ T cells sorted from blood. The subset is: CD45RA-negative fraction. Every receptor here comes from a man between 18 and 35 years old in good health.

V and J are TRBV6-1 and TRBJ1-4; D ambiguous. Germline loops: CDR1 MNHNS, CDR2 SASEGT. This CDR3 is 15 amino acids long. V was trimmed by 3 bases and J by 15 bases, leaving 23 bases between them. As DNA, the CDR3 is TGTGCCAGCAGTGACTTAGGAACAGCACAGAAAAAGGTGTTTTTT. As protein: CASSDLGTAQKKVFF.

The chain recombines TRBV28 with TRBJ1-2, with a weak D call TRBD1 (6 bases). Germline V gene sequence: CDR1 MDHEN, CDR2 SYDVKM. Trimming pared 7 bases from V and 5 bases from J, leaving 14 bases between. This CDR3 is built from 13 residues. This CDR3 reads CASTVRDTYGYTF. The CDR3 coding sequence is TGTGCCAGCACAGTACGGGACACATATGGCTACACCTTC.

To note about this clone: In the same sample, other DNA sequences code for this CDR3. The CDR3 DNA follows: TGCGCCAGCAGCCAAGATTACGGGAATTCACCCCTCCACTTT. Amino acids: CASSQDYGNSPLHF. V usage is TRBV4-3 and J usage is TRBJ1-6; no clear D. Trimming removed 0 bases from V and 7 bases from J, with 7 bases in between. The V gene's germline CDR1 is LGHNA and CDR2 YSLEER. The CDR3 consists of 14 residues.

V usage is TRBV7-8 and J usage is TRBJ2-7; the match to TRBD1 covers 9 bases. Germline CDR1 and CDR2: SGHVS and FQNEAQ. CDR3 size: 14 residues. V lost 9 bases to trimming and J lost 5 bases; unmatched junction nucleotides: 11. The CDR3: CASTTGGASNEQYF. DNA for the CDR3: TGTGCCAGTACTACAGGGGGCGCGTCTAACGAGCAGTACTTC.

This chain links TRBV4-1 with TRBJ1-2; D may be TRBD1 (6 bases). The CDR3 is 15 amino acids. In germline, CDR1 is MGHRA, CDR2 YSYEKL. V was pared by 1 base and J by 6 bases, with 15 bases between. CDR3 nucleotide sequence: TGCGCCAGCAGCCAAGGCGACAGGCTAGTGGATGGCTACACCTTC. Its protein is CASSQGDRLVDGYTF.

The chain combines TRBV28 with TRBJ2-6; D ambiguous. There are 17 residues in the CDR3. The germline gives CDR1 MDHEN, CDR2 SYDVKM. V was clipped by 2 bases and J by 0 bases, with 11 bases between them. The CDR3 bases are TGTGCCAGCAGTTTACTAAAGTGGATCTCTGGGGCCAACGTCCTGACTTTC. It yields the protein CASSLLKWISGANVLTF.

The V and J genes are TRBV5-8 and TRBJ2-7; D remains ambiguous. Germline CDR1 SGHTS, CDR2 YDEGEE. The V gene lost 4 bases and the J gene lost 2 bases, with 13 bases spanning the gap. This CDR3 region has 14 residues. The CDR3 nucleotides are TGTGCCAGCAGCCCAACGGGCCGCCCCTACGAGCAGTACTTC. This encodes CASSPTGRPYEQYF.

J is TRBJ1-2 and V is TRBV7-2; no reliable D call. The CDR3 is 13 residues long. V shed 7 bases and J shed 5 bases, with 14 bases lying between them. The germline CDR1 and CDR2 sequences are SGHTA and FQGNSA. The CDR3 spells CASKLNHGYGYTF. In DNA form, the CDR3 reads TGTGCCAGCAAACTCAATCATGGGTATGGCTACACCTTC.

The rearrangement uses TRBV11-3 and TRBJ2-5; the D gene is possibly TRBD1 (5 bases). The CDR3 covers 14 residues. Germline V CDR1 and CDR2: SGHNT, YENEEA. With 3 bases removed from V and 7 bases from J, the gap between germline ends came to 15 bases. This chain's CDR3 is CASSLPTEGATQYF. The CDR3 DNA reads TGTGCCAGCAGCTTGCCGACAGAAGGAGCGACCCAGTACTTC.

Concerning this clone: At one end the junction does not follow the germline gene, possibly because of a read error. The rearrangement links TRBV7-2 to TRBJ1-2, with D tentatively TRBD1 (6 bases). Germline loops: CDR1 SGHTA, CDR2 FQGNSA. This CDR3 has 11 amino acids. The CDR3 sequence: CASSLNRVPYF. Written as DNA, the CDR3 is TGTGCCAGCAGCTTGAACAGGGTGCCGTACTTC.

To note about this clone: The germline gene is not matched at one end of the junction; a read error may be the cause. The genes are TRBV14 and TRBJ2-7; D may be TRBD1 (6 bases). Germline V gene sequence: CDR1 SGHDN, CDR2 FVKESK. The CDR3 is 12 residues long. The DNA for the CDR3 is TGTGCCAGCAGCCACCTTGGCGGACAGTGGAACTTC. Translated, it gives CASSHLGGQWNF.

CDR3 sequence reads: CASSVSLGYNEQFF. As DNA, the CDR3 is TGTGCCAGCAGTGTTTCACTCGGCTACAATGAGCAGTTCTTC. The chain employs TRBV27 and TRBJ2-1; D unclear. Deletions cut 5 bases from V and 3 bases from J, with 11 bases between. The CDR3 extends over 14 amino acids. The germline V gene has CDR1 MNHEY and CDR2 SMNVEV (reference sequence).

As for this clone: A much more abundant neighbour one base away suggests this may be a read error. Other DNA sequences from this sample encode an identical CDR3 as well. The CDR3 DNA is TGTGCCATCAGTGAGTCGGGGGCCCAAGAGACCCAGTACTTC. Its protein is CAISESGAQETQYF. This rearrangement joins TRBV10-3 to TRBJ2-5, with D perhaps matching TRBD1 (6 bases). Deletions cut 0 bases from V and 1 base from J, with 6 bases between. The germline CDR1 and CDR2 sequences are ENHRY and SYGVKD. The CDR3 covers 14 residues.

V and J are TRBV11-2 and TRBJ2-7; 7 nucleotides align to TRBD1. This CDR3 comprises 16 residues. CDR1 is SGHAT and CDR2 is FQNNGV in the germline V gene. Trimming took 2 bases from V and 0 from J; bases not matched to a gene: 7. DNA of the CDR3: TGTGCCAGCAGCTTATGGATACAGGGGAGCTCCTACGAGCAGTACTTC. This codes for CASSLWIQGSSYEQYF. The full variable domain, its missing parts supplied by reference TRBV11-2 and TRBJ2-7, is EAGVAQSPRYKIIEKRQSVAFWCNPISGHATLYWYQQILGQGPKLLIQFQNNGVVDDSQLPKDRFSAERLKGVDSTLKIQPAKLEDSAVYLCASSLWIQGSSYEQYFGPGTRLTVT.

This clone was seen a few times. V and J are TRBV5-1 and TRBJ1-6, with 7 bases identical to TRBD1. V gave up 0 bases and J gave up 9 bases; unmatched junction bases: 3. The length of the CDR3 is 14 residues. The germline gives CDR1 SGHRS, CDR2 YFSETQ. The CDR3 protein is CASSLEGGTSPLHF. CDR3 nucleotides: TGCGCCAGCAGCTTGGAAGGGGGCACTTCACCCCTCCACTTT. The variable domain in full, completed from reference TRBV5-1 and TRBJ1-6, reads KAGVTQTPRYLIKTRGQQVTLSCSPISGHRSVSWYQQTPGQGLQFLFEYFSETQRNKGNFPGRFSGRQFSNSRSEMNVSTLELGDSALYLCASSLEGGTSPLHFGNGTRLTVT.

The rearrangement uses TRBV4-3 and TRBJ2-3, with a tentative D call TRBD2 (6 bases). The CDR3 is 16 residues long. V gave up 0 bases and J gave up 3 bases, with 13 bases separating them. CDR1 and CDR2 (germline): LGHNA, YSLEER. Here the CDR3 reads CASSQESSGSTDTQYF. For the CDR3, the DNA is TGCGCCAGCAGCCAAGAGAGTAGCGGCAGTACAGATACGCAGTATTTT.

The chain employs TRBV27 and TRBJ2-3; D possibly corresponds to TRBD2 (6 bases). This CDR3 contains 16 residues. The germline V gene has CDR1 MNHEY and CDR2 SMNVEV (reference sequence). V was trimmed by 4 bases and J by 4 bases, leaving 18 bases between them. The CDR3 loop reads CASSSRLEVGPDTQYF. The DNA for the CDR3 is TGTGCCAGCAGTTCCCGACTAGAGGTGGGCCCAGATACGCAGTATTTT.

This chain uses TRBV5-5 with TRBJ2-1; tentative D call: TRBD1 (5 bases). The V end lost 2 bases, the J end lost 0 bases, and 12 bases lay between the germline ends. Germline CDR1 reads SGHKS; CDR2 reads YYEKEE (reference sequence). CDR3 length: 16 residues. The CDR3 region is CASSLAGRSSYNEQFF. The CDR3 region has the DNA TGTGCCAGCAGCTTAGCAGGGCGCAGCTCCTACAATGAGCAGTTCTTC. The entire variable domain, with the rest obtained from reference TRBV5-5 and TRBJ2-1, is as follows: DAGVTQSPTHLIKTRGQQVTLRCSPISGHKSVSWYQQVLGQGPQFIFQYYEKEERGRGNFPDRFSARQFPNYSSELNVNALLLGDSALYLCASSLAGRSSYNEQFFGPGTRLTVL.

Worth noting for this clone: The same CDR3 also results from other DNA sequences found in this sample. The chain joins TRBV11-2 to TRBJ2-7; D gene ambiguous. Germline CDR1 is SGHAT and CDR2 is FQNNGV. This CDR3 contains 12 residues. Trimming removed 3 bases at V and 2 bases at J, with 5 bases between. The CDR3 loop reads CASSFRPYEQYF. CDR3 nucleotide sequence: TGTGCCAGCAGCTTTCGCCCCTACGAGCAGTACTTC.

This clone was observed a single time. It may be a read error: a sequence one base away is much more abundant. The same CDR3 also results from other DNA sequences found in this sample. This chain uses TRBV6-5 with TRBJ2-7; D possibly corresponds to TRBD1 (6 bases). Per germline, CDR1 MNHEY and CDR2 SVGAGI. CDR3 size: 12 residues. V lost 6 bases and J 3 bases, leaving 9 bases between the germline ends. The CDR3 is CASSQGGYEQYF. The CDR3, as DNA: TGTGCCAGCAGCCAAGGGGGCTACGAGCAGTACTTC.

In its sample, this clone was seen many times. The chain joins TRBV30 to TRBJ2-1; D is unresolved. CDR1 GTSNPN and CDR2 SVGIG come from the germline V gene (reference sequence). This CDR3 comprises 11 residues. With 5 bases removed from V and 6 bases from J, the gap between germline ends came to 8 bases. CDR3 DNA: TGTGCCTGGTGGACCCCCAATGAGCAGTTCTTC. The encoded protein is CAWWTPNEQFF.